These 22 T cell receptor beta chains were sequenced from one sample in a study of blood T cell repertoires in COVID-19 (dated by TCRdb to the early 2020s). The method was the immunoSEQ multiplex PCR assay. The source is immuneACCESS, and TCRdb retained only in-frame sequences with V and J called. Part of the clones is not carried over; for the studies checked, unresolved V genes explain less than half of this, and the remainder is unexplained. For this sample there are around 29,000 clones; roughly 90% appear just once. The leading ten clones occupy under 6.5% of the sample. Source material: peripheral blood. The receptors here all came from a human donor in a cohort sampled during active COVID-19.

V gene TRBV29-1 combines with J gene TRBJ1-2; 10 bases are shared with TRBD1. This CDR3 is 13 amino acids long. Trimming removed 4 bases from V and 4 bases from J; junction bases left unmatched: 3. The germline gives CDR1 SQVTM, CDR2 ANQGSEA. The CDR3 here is CSVGQGAVYGYTF. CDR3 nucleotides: TGCAGCGTTGGACAGGGGGCAGTCTATGGCTACACCTTC.

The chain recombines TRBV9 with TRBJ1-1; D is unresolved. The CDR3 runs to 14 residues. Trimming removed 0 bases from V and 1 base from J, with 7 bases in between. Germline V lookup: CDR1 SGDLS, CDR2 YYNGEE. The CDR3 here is CASSVGAANTEAFF. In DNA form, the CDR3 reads TGTGCCAGCAGCGTAGGGGCAGCGAACACTGAAGCTTTCTTT.

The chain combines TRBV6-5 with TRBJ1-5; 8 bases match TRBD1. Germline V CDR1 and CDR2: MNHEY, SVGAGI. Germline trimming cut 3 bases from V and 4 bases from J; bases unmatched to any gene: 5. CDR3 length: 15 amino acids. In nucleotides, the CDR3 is TGTGCCAGCAGTTATCGGACAGGGAAAAATCAGCCCCAGCATTTT. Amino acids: CASSYRTGKNQPQHF.

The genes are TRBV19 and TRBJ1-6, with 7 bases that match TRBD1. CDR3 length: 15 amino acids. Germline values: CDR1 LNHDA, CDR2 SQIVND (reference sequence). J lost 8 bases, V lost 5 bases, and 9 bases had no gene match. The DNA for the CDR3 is TGTGCCAGTAGTGTTAGGGGGCCTCAGCATTCACCCCTCCACTTT. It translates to CASSVRGPQHSPLHF.

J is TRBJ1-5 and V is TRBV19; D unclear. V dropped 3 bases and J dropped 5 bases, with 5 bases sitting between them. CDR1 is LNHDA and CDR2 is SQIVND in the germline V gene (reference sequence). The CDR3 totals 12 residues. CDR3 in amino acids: CASSIAYQPQHF. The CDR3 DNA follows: TGTGCCAGTAGTATCGCGTATCAGCCCCAGCATTTT. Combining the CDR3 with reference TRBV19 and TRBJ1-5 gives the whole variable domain DGGITQSPKYLFRKEGQNVTLSCEQNLNHDAMYWYRQDPGQGLRLIYYSQIVNDFQKGDIAEGYSVSREKKESFPLTVTSAQKNPTAFYLCASSIAYQPQHFGDGTRLSIL.

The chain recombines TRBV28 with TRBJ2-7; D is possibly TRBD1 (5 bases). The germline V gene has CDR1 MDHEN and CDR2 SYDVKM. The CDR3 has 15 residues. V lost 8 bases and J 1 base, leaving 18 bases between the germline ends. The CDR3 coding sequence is TGTGCCAGCGCCCTAAGGGGCCAGGCGTCCTACGAGCAGTACTTC. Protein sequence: CASALRGQASYEQYF.

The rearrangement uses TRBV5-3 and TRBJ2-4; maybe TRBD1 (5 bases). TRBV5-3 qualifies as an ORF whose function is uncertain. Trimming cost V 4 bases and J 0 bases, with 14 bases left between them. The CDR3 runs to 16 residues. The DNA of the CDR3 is TGTGCCAGAAGCACCGACAGAATTATAGCCAAAAACATTCAGTACTTC. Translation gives CARSTDRIIAKNIQYF.

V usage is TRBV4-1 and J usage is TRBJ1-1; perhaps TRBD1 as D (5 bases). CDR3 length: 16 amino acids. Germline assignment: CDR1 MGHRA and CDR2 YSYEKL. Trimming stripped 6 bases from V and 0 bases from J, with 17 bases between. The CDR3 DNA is TGCGCCAGCAGTCGCCCAACGACAGACTTGAACACTGAAGCTTTCTTT. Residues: CASSRPTTDLNTEAFF.

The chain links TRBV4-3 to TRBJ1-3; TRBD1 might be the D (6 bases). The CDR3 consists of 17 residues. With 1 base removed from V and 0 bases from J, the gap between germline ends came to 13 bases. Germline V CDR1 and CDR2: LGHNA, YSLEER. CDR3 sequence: CASSQVRTAYSGNTIYF. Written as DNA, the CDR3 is TGCGCCAGCAGCCAAGTGAGGACAGCCTACTCTGGAAACACCATATATTTT.

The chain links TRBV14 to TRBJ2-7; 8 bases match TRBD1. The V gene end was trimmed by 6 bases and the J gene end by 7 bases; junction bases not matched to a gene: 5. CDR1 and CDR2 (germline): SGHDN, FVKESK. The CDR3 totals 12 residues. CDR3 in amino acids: CASRMTGEEQYF. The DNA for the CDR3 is TGTGCCAGCAGGATGACAGGGGAGGAGCAGTACTTC.

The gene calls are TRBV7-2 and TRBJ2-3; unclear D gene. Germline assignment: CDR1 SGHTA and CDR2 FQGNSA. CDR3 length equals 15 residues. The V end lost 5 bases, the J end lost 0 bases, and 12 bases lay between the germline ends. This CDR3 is CASSPGLRSTDTQYF. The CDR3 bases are TGTGCCAGCAGCCCCGGTTTGCGTAGCACAGATACGCAGTATTTT.

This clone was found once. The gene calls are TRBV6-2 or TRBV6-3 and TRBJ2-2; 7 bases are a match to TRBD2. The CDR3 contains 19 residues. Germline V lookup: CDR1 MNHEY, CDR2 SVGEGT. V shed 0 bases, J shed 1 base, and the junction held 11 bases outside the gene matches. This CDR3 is CASSYSTSPGGRNTGELFF. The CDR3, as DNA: TGTGCCAGCAGTTACTCGACCTCTCCGGGGGGTAGGAACACCGGGGAGCTGTTTTTT.

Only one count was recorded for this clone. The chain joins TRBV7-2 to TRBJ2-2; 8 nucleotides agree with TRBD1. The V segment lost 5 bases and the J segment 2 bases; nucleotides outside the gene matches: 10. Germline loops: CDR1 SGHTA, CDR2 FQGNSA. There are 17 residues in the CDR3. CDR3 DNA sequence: TGTGCCAGCAGCGCCCCACGGACAGGGTTTAACACCGGGGAGCTGTTTTTT. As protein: CASSAPRTGFNTGELFF.

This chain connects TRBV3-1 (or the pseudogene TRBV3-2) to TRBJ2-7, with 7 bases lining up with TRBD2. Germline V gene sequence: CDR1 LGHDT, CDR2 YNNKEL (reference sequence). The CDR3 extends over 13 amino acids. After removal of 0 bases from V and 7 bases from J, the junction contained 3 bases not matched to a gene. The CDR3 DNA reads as TGTGCCAGCAGCCAAGAACTAGCGAGGGAGCAGTACTTC. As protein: CASSQELAREQYF.

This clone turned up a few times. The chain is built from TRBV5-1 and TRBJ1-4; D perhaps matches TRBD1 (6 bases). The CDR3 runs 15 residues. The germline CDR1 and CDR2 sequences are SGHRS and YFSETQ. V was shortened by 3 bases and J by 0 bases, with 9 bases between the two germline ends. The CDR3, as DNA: TGCGCCAGCAGCTGGGACACGTCAACTAATGAAAAACTGTTTTTT. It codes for CASSWDTSTNEKLFF.

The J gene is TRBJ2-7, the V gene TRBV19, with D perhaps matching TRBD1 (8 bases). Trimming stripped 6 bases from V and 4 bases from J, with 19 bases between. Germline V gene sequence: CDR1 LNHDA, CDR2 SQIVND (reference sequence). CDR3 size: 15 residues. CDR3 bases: TGTGCCAGTAGCCCAGGGGGCCTAGCGGCATACGAGCAGTACTTC. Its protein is CASSPGGLAAYEQYF.

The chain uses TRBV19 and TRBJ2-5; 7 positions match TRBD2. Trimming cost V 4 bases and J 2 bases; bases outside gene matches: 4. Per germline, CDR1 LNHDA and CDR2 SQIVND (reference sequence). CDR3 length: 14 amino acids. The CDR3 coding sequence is TGTGCCAGTAGTACTGCGGGGGTTCAAGAGACCCAGTACTTC. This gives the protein CASSTAGVQETQYF. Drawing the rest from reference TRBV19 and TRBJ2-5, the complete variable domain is DGGITQSPKYLFRKEGQNVTLSCEQNLNHDAMYWYRQDPGQGLRLIYYSQIVNDFQKGDIAEGYSVSREKKESFPLTVTSAQKNPTAFYLCASSTAGVQETQYFGPGTRLLVL.

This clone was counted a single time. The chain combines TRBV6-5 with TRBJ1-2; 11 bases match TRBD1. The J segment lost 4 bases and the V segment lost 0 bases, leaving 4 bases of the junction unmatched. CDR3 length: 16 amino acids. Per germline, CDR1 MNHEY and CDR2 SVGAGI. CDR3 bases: TGTGCCAGCAGTTACTCAAGGACAGGGGGCGGCTATGGCTACACCTTC. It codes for CASSYSRTGGGYGYTF.

Here the CDR3 DNA reads TGTGCCAGCAGGACGACAGGGAGTAGCTACGAGCAGTACTTC. Amino acids: CASRTTGSSYEQYF. The genes are TRBV6-5 and TRBJ2-7; TRBD1 agrees at 7 bases. The CDR3 spans 14 residues. Trimming cost V 6 bases and J 3 bases; bases outside gene matches: 8. Germline loops: CDR1 MNHEY, CDR2 SVGAGI.

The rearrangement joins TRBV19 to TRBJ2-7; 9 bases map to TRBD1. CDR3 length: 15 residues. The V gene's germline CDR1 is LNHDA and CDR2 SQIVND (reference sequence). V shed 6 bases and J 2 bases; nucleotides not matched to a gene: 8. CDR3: CASSPGQGHAYEQYF. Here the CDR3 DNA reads TGTGCCAGTAGCCCTGGACAGGGGCACGCCTACGAGCAGTACTTC. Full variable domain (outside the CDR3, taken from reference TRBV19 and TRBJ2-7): DGGITQSPKYLFRKEGQNVTLSCEQNLNHDAMYWYRQDPGQGLRLIYYSQIVNDFQKGDIAEGYSVSREKKESFPLTVTSAQKNPTAFYLCASSPGQGHAYEQYFGPGTRLTVT.

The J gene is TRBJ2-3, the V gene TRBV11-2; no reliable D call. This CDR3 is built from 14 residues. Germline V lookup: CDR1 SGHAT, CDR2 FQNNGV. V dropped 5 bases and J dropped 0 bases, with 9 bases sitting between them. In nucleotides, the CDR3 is TGTGCCAGCAGCCCGCTGACTAGCACAGATACGCAGTATTTT. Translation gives CASSPLTSTDTQYF.

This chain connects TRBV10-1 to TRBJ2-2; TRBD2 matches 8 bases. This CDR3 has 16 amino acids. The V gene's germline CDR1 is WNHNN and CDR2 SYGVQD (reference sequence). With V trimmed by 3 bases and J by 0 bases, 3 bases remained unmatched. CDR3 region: CASSEPAGANTGELFF. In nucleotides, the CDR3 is TGCGCCAGCAGTGAACCAGCGGGAGCGAACACCGGGGAGCTGTTTTTT.